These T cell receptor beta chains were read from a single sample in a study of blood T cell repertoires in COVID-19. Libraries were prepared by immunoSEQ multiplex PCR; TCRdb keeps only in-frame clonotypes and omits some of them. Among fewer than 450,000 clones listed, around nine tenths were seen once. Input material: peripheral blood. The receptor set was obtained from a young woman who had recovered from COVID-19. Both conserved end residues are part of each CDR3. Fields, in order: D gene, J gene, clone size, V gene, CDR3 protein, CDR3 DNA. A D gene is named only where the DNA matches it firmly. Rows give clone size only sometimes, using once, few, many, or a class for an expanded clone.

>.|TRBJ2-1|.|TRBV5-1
CASSEKRTSYNEQFF
TGCGCCAGCAGCGAAAAGCGAACCTCCTACAATGAGCAGTTCTTC
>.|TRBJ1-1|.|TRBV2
CASRSKTDMNTEAFF
TGTGCCAGCAGGAGCAAGACAGACATGAACACTGAAGCTTTCTTT
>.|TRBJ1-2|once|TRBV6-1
CASSEARTAGYFYTF
TGTGCCAGCAGTGAAGCGCGGACTGCCGGCTATTTCTACACCTTC
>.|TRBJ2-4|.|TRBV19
CASQGLAKNIQYF
TGTGCCAGTCAGGGGCTAGCCAAAAACATTCAGTACTTC
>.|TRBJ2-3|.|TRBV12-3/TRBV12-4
CASSSTTGTTQYF
TGTGCCAGCAGCTCCACGACGGGAACTACGCAGTATTTT
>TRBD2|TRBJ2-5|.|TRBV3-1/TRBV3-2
CASSQVRTSGRASYETQYF
TGTGCCAGCAGCCAAGTTCGTACTAGCGGGAGGGCCTCATACGAGACCCAGTACTTC
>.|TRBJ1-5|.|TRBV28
CASSHRYRSNQPQHF
TGTGCCAGCAGCCACAGGTACCGTAGCAATCAGCCCCAGCATTTT
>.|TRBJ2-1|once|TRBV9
CASSSAGTPDREQFF
TGTGCCAGCAGCTCTGCCGGGACTCCCGACCGGGAGCAGTTCTTC
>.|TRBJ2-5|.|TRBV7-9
CASSLDSLETQYF
TGTGCCAGCAGCTTAGATAGTTTAGAGACCCAGTACTTC
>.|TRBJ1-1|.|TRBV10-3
CAISVGERNTEAFF
TGTGCCATCAGTGTCGGGGAAAGGAACACTGAAGCTTTCTTT
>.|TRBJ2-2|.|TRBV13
CASSLLYTGELFF
TGTGCCAGCAGCCTACTCTACACCGGGGAGCTGTTTTTT
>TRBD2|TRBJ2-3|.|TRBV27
CASSLFPLSYSGEVPDTQYF
TGTGCCAGCAGTTTATTTCCCTTATCGTACAGCGGGGAAGTTCCAGATACGCAGTATTTT
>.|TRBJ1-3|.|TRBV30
CAWSVRRGSGNTIYF
TGTGCCTGGAGTGTACGTCGGGGCTCTGGAAACACCATATATTTT
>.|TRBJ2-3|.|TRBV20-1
CSASISGLTDTQYF
TGCAGTGCTAGTATAAGCGGGTTAACAGATACGCAGTATTTT
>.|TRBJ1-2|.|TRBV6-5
CASSSLIGRGYTF
TGTGCCAGCAGTAGCCTTATTGGTCGTGGCTACACCTTC
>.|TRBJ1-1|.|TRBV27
CASRRTLGTEAFF
TGTGCCAGCAGACGGACTCTCGGCACTGAAGCTTTCTTT
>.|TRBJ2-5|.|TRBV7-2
CASSSRRQSTGETQYF
TGTGCCAGCAGCTCAAGAAGGCAATCCACCGGGGAGACCCAGTACTTC
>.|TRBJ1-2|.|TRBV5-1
CASSLSQGSYGYTF
TGCGCCAGCAGCTTGAGTCAGGGGAGCTATGGCTACACCTTC
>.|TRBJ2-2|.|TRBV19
CASESGVAGELFF
TGTGCCAGTGAATCAGGGGTTGCCGGGGAGCTGTTTTTT
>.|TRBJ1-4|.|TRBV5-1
CASRSGADEKLFF
TGCGCCAGCAGATCAGGGGCCGATGAAAAACTGTTTTTT
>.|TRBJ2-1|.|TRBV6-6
CASSRTGNTYNEQFF
TGTGCCAGCAGTCGGACGGGGAACACCTACAATGAGCAGTTCTTC